These 30 T cell receptor beta chains originate from one sample sequenced in a study of immune cell composition in non-small cell lung cancer. The method was immunoSEQ multiplex PCR; TCRdb's version includes in-frame clones alone and lacks a portion of them. The sample has some 2,000 clones, less than 85% seen once; the top ten hold roughly 9.6%. Sequenced: lung tumor tissue. These receptors were taken from a human donor with non-small cell lung cancer.

The V and J genes are TRBV6-1 and TRBJ2-7; the match to TRBD2 covers 9 bases. This CDR3 is built from 14 residues. The J segment lost 4 bases and the V segment lost 6 bases, leaving 7 bases of the junction unmatched. Germline V gives CDR1 MNHNS, CDR2 SASEGT. CDR3 loop: CASRKSGRSYEQYF. DNA for the CDR3: TGTGCCAGCAGAAAGAGCGGGAGGAGTTACGAGCAGTACTTC.

The chain combines TRBV11-3 with TRBJ2-5; TRBD1 agrees at 8 bases. CDR3 length: 14 residues. The ends lost 3 bases at V and 5 bases at J; junction bases unmatched: 5. Looked up from germline, CDR1 is SGHNT and CDR2 is YENEEA. CDR3 nucleotides: TGTGCCAGCAGCTTGCACGGGGACAGGGAGACCCAGTACTTC. Protein sequence: CASSLHGDRETQYF.

The DNA of the CDR3 is TGTGCCAGCAGGGCCGGGACTAGCGGGACTTATGAGCAGTTCTTC. It specifies CASRAGTSGTYEQFF. V gene TRBV5-5 combines with J gene TRBJ2-1; 13 bases are a match to TRBD2. The CDR3 is 15 amino acids. The junction had 7 bases not matched to a gene; V was cut back by 5 bases and J by 8 bases. Germline lookup yields CDR1 SGHKS and CDR2 YYEKEE (reference sequence).

V and J are TRBV7-2 and TRBJ1-2; 7 nucleotides match TRBD1. CDR1 is SGHTA, CDR2 FQGNSA, per germline. The CDR3 has 15 residues. V shed 1 base, J shed 9 bases, and the junction held 11 bases outside the gene matches. CDR3: CASSLGGNRGNRYTF. The CDR3 DNA follows: TGTGCCAGCAGCTTAGGGGGTAACAGGGGTAATCGCTACACCTTC.

This chain uses TRBV11-2 with TRBJ2-5, with 11 bases that match TRBD2. Germline CDR1 is SGHAT and CDR2 is FQNNGV. The CDR3 has 16 amino acids. J gave up 2 bases and V 3 bases, and 5 bases lay outside the gene matches. The CDR3: CASSFRLAGQQETQYF. DNA for the CDR3: TGTGCCAGCAGCTTTAGACTAGCGGGGCAACAAGAGACCCAGTACTTC.

This chain links TRBV5-5 with TRBJ1-4; D possibly corresponds to TRBD1 (5 bases). Germline loops: CDR1 SGHKS, CDR2 YYEKEE (reference sequence). The CDR3 runs 15 residues. The V gene lost 4 bases and the J gene lost 7 bases, with 17 bases spanning the gap. The CDR3: CASSGYGGGSEKLFF. Written as DNA, the CDR3 is TGTGCCAGCAGCGGGTACGGGGGAGGAAGTGAAAAACTGTTTTTT.

This sequence joins TRBV19 and TRBJ2-1; no clear D gene. V was clipped by 3 bases and J by 0 bases, with 6 bases between them. The CDR3 loop spans 14 amino acids. CDR1 and CDR2 from the germline V gene are LNHDA and SQIVND (reference sequence). The CDR3 DNA sequence: TGTGCCAGTAGTATTCTAACCTCCTACAATGAGCAGTTCTTC. Translating it yields CASSILTSYNEQFF.

This rearrangement joins TRBV7-2 to TRBJ2-4; a weak D match, TRBD2 (6 bases). Germline V gives CDR1 SGHTA, CDR2 FQGNSA. V was trimmed by 5 bases and J by 15 bases, leaving 23 bases between them. The CDR3 spans 14 residues. CDR3 region: CASSPQGSSGLGYF. In DNA form, the CDR3 reads TGTGCCAGCAGCCCCCAAGGGAGTAGCGGTCTTGGGTACTTC.

The CDR3 DNA reads as TGTGCCAGCAGCTTGGCTGGGACAGGGGCCTACGAGCAGTACTTC. It yields the protein CASSLAGTGAYEQYF. This sequence joins TRBV5-8 and TRBJ2-7; TRBD1 agrees at 10 bases. Trimming removed 0 bases from V and 2 bases from J; junction bases left unmatched: 2. Per germline, CDR1 SGHTS and CDR2 YDEGEE. CDR3 length: 15 residues.

The CDR3 sequence: CATSRVMGGSSTYEQYF. DNA of the CDR3: TGTGCCACCAGCAGGGTTATGGGGGGGAGTTCTACCTACGAGCAGTACTTC. This sequence joins TRBV15 and TRBJ2-7; 7 nucleotides line up with TRBD2. This CDR3 contains 17 residues. Germline assignment: CDR1 LNHNV and CDR2 YYDKDF (reference sequence). J lost 2 bases, V lost 3 bases, and 13 bases had no gene match. Complete variable domain (other parts from reference TRBV15 and TRBJ2-7): DAMVIQNPRYQVTQFGKPVTLSCSQTLNHNVMYWYQQKSSQAPKLLFHYYDKDFNNEADTPDNFQSRRPNTSFCFLDIRSPGLGDTAMYLCATSRVMGGSSTYEQYFGPGTRLTVT.

The chain is built from TRBV30 and TRBJ1-2; perhaps TRBD1 as D (5 bases). In germline, CDR1 is GTSNPN, CDR2 SVGIG (reference sequence). This CDR3 has 13 residues. With 1 base removed from V and 5 bases from J, the gap between germline ends came to 11 bases. The CDR3 DNA reads as TGTGCCTGGAGTGCGACCTCAGGGTATGGCTACACCTTC. Amino acid sequence: CAWSATSGYGYTF.

The V and J genes are TRBV9 and TRBJ2-3, with 12 nucleotides matching TRBD2. The CDR3 is 15 residues long. The V and J ends lost 5 bases and 4 bases, in that order; junction bases with no gene match: 5. The germline gives CDR1 SGDLS, CDR2 YYNGEE. CDR3 DNA sequence: TGTGCCAGCAGGCCTAGCGGGAGGGCCTCAGATACGCAGTATTTT. The encoded protein is CASRPSGRASDTQYF.

This chain links TRBV28 with TRBJ2-7; 7 bases line up with TRBD2. The J segment lost 2 bases and the V segment lost 3 bases, leaving 1 base of the junction unmatched. The germline V gene encodes CDR1 MDHEN and CDR2 SYDVKM. The CDR3 consists of 13 residues. The CDR3 nucleotides read TGTGCCAGCAGTTTGGGAGGGACCTACGAGCAGTACTTC. Translating it yields CASSLGGTYEQYF. Filled out from reference TRBV28 and TRBJ2-7, the complete variable domain reads DVKVTQSSRYLVKRTGEKVFLECVQDMDHENMFWYRQDPGLGLRLIYFSYDVKMKEKGDIPEGYSVSREKKERFSLILESASTNQTSMYLCASSLGGTYEQYFGPGTRLTVT.

The gene calls are TRBV11-2 and TRBJ1-4; D is unresolved. This CDR3 has 13 residues. The germline V gene has CDR1 SGHAT and CDR2 FQNNGV. The V gene lost 5 bases and the J gene lost 4 bases, with 8 bases spanning the gap. The CDR3 region is CASSTGVNEKLFF. CDR3 DNA sequence: TGTGCCAGCAGCACCGGAGTTAATGAAAAACTGTTTTTT.

The chain is built from TRBV6-6 and TRBJ2-2; D possibly corresponds to TRBD2 (6 bases). V lost 2 bases to trimming and J lost 5 bases, with 12 bases between them. From germline, CDR1 is MNHNY and CDR2 SVGAGI (reference sequence). CDR3 length: 15 amino acids. The CDR3 coding sequence is TGTGCCAGCAGTTACGGAGGGGCAGGTACCGGGGAGCTGTTTTTT. Translation gives CASSYGGAGTGELFF.

J is TRBJ2-3 and V is TRBV21-1; the table's D call, TRBD2, has no DNA check behind it. TRBV21-1 is designated a pseudogene. The CDR3 covers 18 residues. As DNA, the CDR3 is TGTGCCAGCAGCAAACAAGTATGGCTAGCGGGAGGCACAGATACGCAGTATTTT. Its protein is CASSKQVWLAGGTDTQYF.

This clone has only a few counts. The genes are TRBV6-6 and TRBJ1-1; 8 bases are a match to TRBD1. Germline assignment: CDR1 MNHNY and CDR2 SVGAGI (reference sequence). With 8 bases clipped from V and 4 bases from J, the junction kept 9 bases outside the gene matches. The CDR3 consists of 14 residues. In DNA, the CDR3 is TGTGCCAGCCTCCTTCAGGGGGCGGGCACTGAAGCTTTCTTT. Its translation is CASLLQGAGTEAFF.

The chain couples TRBV27 to TRBJ1-2, with 7 bases aligning to TRBD1. With 6 bases clipped from V and 6 bases from J, the junction kept 13 bases outside the gene matches. This CDR3 has 15 amino acids. Per germline, CDR1 MNHEY and CDR2 SMNVEV (reference sequence). CDR3 nucleotide sequence: TGTGCCAGCAGCAGCCCTGGAAACAGGGGTGATGGCTACACCTTC. This encodes CASSSPGNRGDGYTF.

On this clone itself: Other DNA sequences in the sample encode the same CDR3. CDR3 protein: CASSQTSGTYNEQFF. The DNA of the CDR3 is TGCGCCAGCAGCCAAACTAGCGGGACCTACAATGAGCAGTTCTTC. The V and J genes are TRBV4-3 and TRBJ2-1; 10 nucleotides agree with TRBD2. Looked up from germline, CDR1 is LGHNA and CDR2 is YSLEER. Unmatched junction bases numbered 0, after V lost 2 bases and J lost 2 bases. The CDR3 covers 15 residues.

The chain recombines TRBV4-2 with TRBJ2-3; 9 positions match TRBD2. The CDR3 totals 20 residues. V was pared by 0 bases and J by 0 bases, with 13 bases of the junction left unmatched. The germline CDR1 and CDR2 sequences are LGHNA and YNFKEQ. For the CDR3, the DNA is TGTGCCAGCAGCCAAGACGCCTTGGCCCCGGGACTAGCAAGCACAGATACGCAGTATTTT. This sequence encodes CASSQDALAPGLASTDTQYF.

The chain recombines TRBV5-1 with TRBJ2-6; D remains unclear. CDR1 SGHRS and CDR2 YFSETQ come from the germline V gene. CDR3 length equals 15 residues. Trimming removed 0 bases at V and 4 bases at J, with 8 bases between. CDR3 DNA: TGCGCCAGCAGCTTGGGGCAACCCGGGGCCAACGTCCTGACTTTC. It codes for CASSLGQPGANVLTF.

This chain uses TRBV7-8 with TRBJ2-2; 11 nucleotides align to TRBD1. The CDR3 has 15 residues. The junction had 4 bases not matched to a gene; V was cut back by 6 bases and J by 4 bases. Germline-derived CDR1 and CDR2 are SGHVS and FQNEAQ. In DNA form, the CDR3 reads TGTGCCAGCAGGCGGACAGGGGGCTTCACCGGGGAGCTGTTTTTT. It yields the protein CASRRTGGFTGELFF.

The rearrangement uses TRBV7-2 and TRBJ2-1; 7 bases line up with TRBD2. Germline-derived CDR1 and CDR2 are SGHTA and FQGNSA. Germline trimming cut 3 bases from V and 5 bases from J; bases unmatched to any gene: 4. CDR3 size: 14 residues. In DNA, the CDR3 is TGTGCCAGCAGCTTCTCTAGCGGAGACAATGAGCAGTTCTTC. It specifies CASSFSSGDNEQFF.

The chain links TRBV7-8 to TRBJ1-1; D unclear. The germline V gene has CDR1 SGHVS and CDR2 FQNEAQ. V lost 0 bases and J 9 bases, leaving 11 bases between the germline ends. The CDR3 runs 13 residues. The CDR3 bases are TGTGCCAGCAGCTTAGCGCCGGGAGAAAAAGCTTTCTTT. Translated, it gives CASSLAPGEKAFF.

V usage is TRBV27 and J usage is TRBJ1-2; 7 bases match TRBD1. Germline CDR1 MNHEY, CDR2 SMNVEV (reference sequence). Trimming cost V 6 bases and J 2 bases; bases outside gene matches: 6. This CDR3 is 14 amino acids long. The CDR3 loop is CASSLTGLNYGYTF. In DNA, the CDR3 is TGTGCCAGCAGCCTGACAGGGTTGAACTATGGCTACACCTTC.

This rearrangement joins TRBV4-1 to TRBJ2-7, with D maybe TRBD1 (6 bases). The CDR3 has 15 amino acids. Germline V gene sequence: CDR1 MGHRA, CDR2 YSYEKL. Trimming shortened V by 2 bases and J by 3 bases, and 14 bases separated the two germline ends. The DNA of the CDR3 is TGCGCCAGCAGCCAACCCGGGGACAAAATCTACGAGCAGTACTTC. This gives the protein CASSQPGDKIYEQYF.

V is TRBV19 and J is TRBJ2-3; TRBD1 aligns across 9 bases. J gave up 3 bases and V 7 bases, and 8 bases lay outside the gene matches. Germline assignment: CDR1 LNHDA and CDR2 SQIVND (reference sequence). The CDR3 extends over 15 amino acids. CDR3 sequence (DNA): TGTGCCAGTACCACCGGGACAGGGAGAACAGATACGCAGTATTTT. It yields the protein CASTTGTGRTDTQYF.

V gene TRBV11-3 combines with J gene TRBJ2-3; D is perhaps TRBD2 (6 bases). The CDR3 consists of 14 residues. The ends were cut back, 4 bases at V and 2 bases at J, with 10 bases in the middle. Looked up from germline, CDR1 is SGHNT and CDR2 is YENEEA. This CDR3 is CASSSGLHTDTQYF. The CDR3 nucleotides read TGTGCCAGCAGCTCGGGACTCCACACAGATACGCAGTATTTT.

The chain joins TRBV7-2 to TRBJ2-4; TRBD1 matches 7 bases. Germline CDR1 and CDR2: SGHTA and FQGNSA. The CDR3 runs to 15 residues. The J segment lost 8 bases and the V segment lost 5 bases, leaving 12 bases of the junction unmatched. CDR3 in amino acids: CASSLGQVPGDIQYF. The DNA for the CDR3 is TGTGCCAGCAGCCTCGGACAGGTGCCTGGGGACATTCAGTACTTC.

The chain links TRBV5-1 to TRBJ1-5; 8 positions agree with TRBD1. The CDR3 is made up of 15 amino acids. V gave up 3 bases and J gave up 1 base; unmatched junction bases: 3. Germline assignment: CDR1 SGHRS and CDR2 YFSETQ. CDR3 sequence reads: CASSSTGGSNQPQHF. In DNA form, the CDR3 reads TGCGCCAGCAGCTCTACAGGGGGAAGCAATCAGCCCCAGCATTTT.